This is a list of T cell receptor beta chains from one sample in a study of vaccination and CD4 T cells after COVID-19. TCRdb independently ran MiXCR on the PCR reads; one entry per CDR3 protein. The sample lists approximately 40,000 distinct CDR3 sequences; about 34% were seen once. Source: CD4+ T cells from blood, taken about 7 months after SARS-CoV-2 vaccination. Every receptor here comes from a human donor who had recovered from COVID-19. Both conserved end residues are part of each CDR3. Each record gives: V gene, J gene, CDR3 protein.

TRBV20-1	TRBJ2-7	CSARDARLAGIHEQYF
TRBV6-1	TRBJ2-3	CASQGTGTGTDTQYF
TRBV20-1	TRBJ1-6	CSAKRQANSPLHF
TRBV6-1	TRBJ2-6	CASTSQGISGANVLTF
TRBV27	TRBJ2-7	CASSLIPDYYEQYF
TRBV6-1	TRBJ2-5	CASSVQGVQETQYF
TRBV29-1	TRBJ2-4	CSVEELAKNIQYF
TRBV2	TRBJ2-7	CASRDTGFLLWEQYF
TRBV28	TRBJ2-2	CASSPDRFANTGELFF
TRBV7-3	TRBJ2-7	CASSLNRGDEQYF
TRBV27	TRBJ2-5	CASSSGTSGKETQYF
TRBV7-2	TRBJ2-1	CASSLLGGGVSYNEQFF
TRBV10-3	TRBJ1-1	CAIRESPWRGNTEAFF
TRBV20-1	TRBJ2-1	CSARPLRVTGSYNEQFF
TRBV20-1	TRBJ2-2	CSARDYGRVDTGELFF
TRBV27	TRBJ2-7	CASSPRLAGGYEQYF
TRBV28	TRBJ2-7	CASKAGGSTNEQYF
TRBV21-1	TRBJ2-7	CASSHTDRAYEQYF
TRBV6-4	TRBJ2-1	CASSDRQPPHGAHGDYNEQFF
TRBV29-1	TRBJ2-7	CSVSSQDAYEQYF
TRBV11-1	TRBJ2-3	CASSSSQGAVDTQYF
TRBV7-2	TRBJ2-1	CASSLERGIFYNEQFF
TRBV19	TRBJ2-6	CATTGTSSGANVLTF
TRBV28	TRBJ2-7	CASSVPGQGHYEQYF
TRBV28	TRBJ2-3	CASTRGGGDTQYF
TRBV20-1	TRBJ1-3	CSARQGSLGNTIYF
TRBV24-1	TRBJ2-7	CATSEGASYEQYF
TRBV20-1	TRBJ2-3	CSAFKAGTDTQYF
TRBV10-3	TRBJ2-3	CAISELPQTDTQYF
TRBV28	TRBJ1-1	CASSLLGNTEAFF
TRBV20-1	TRBJ2-7	CSARDMRTGGSYEQYF
TRBV24-1	TRBJ2-2	CATSEDSGAGELFF
TRBV6-2/TRBV6-3	TRBJ1-5	CATQPSNSNQPQHF
TRBV15	TRBJ2-3	CATSEDHSDTQYF
TRBV7-9	TRBJ2-3	CASSLGGVSTDTQYF
TRBV19	TRBJ1-2	CASSPTFQETYGYTF
TRBV25-1	TRBJ2-7	CASKPSGSYEQYF
TRBV6-1	TRBJ1-2	CASSGPVLLQGHYGYTF
TRBV12-3/TRBV12-4	TRBJ1-5	CASSRFYGKALRNQPQHF
TRBV10-3	TRBJ2-1	CAISSSTEYNEQFF
TRBV28	TRBJ1-2	CASSLRFAAYGYTF
TRBV12-3/TRBV12-4	TRBJ1-1	CASRPTGGTEAFF
TRBV15	TRBJ1-6	CATSRAYSSNSPLHF